The clone carrying this T cell receptor beta chain was picked up a small number of times. What it recognizes is unknown. Each CDR3 protein gets one entry after TCRdb re-called the reads with MiXCR. The sample records 700,000 to 850,000 distinct CDR3 sequences, 32% being singletons. The entry originates in a study of T cell repertoires in cytomegalovirus infection. Study-wide results and caveats: Carriers of CMV and the relevant HLA type were discriminated by public TCR beta frequency. Dominant in the ex vivo response were TCR beta clonotypes restricted by HLA-C and specific for CMV.

V lost 6 bases to trimming and J lost 5 bases, with 13 bases between them. The CDR3 consists of 13 residues. The chain couples TRBV12-3 or TRBV12-4 to TRBJ2-5; D is uncertain. Sample: cultured CD8+ T cells from PBMCs, taken from culture after CMV antigen stimulation. The TCR originated in a human donor in good health (CMV status not recorded). Some clones in this sample may be carry-over from other donors' samples. The CDR3 here is CASRPESAETQYF. The DNA of the CDR3 is TGTGCCAGCAGGCCCGAGAGCGCGGAGACCCAGTACTTC.